This T cell receptor beta chain is drawn from a study of T-cell reconstitution after alpha-beta-depleted transplantation in children. CDR1 is SGHNT, CDR2 YYREEE, per germline (reference sequence). With V trimmed by 2 bases and J by 4 bases, 2 bases remained unmatched. This CDR3 comprises 14 residues. Unique molecular identifiers were incorporated when the TCRbeta library was constructed. MiXCR, applied by TCRdb to the PCR reads, yields one record per CDR3 protein. The profile covers about 340,000 distinct CDR3 sequences, with about 14% appearing a single time and roughly 4.3% taken by the ten largest. This clonotype was picked up a small number of times.

The material was PBMCs, obtained from the stem cell graft. The clonotype originates from a human donor who donated a stem cell graft to a child with Fanconi anemia. The J gene is TRBJ2-5, the V gene TRBV5-4, with 10 bases that match TRBD2. CDR3 in DNA: TGTGCCAGCAGCTTTTTAGCGGGGGGAGAGACCCAGTACTTC. It encodes CASSFLAGGETQYF.